This TCR beta chain was obtained from a study of hypomethylating agent response in myelodysplastic syndrome. Profiled with immunoSEQ multiplex PCR; TCRdb holds only in-frame clones, not every one. The repertoire holds some 6,000 clones, with over 80% as singletons. The CDR3 is 13 residues long. Germline lookup yields CDR1 MNHNS and CDR2 SASEGT. Deletions cut 5 bases from V and 8 bases from J, with 15 bases between. The V call is TRBV6-1, the J call TRBJ1-2; perhaps TRBD1 as D (5 bases). This clonotype was obtained from a human donor with myelodysplastic syndrome. This specimen was bone marrow, taken before or after starting hypomethylating agent treatment for myelodysplastic syndrome (not recorded which). The CDR3 nucleotides read TGTGCCAGCAGTTATGAAGGGGTCCACGGCTACACCTTC. It translates to CASSYEGVHGYTF.